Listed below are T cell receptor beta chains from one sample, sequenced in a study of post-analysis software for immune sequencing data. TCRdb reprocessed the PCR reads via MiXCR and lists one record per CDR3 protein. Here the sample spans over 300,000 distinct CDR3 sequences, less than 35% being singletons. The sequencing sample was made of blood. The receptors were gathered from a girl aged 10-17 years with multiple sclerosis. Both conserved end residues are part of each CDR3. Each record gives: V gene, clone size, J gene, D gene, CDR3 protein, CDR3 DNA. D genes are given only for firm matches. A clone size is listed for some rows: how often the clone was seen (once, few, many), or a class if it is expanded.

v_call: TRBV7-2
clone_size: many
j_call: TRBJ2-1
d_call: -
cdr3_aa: CASSSGSAGALYNEQFF
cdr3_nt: TGTGCCAGCAGCTCAGGATCTGCGGGGGCCCTCTACAATGAGCAGTTCTTC

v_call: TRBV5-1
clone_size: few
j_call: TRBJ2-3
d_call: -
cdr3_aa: CASSLGSADTQYF
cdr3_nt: TGCGCCAGCAGCTTGGGTAGCGCAGATACGCAGTATTTT

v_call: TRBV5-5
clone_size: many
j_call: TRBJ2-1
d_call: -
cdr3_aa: CASSSYNEQFF
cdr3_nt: TGTGCCAGCAGCTCCTACAATGAGCAGTTCTTC

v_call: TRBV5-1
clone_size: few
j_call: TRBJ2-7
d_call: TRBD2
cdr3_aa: CASTGWGGSYEQYF
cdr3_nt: TGCGCCAGCACGGGCTGGGGGGGCTCCTACGAGCAGTACTTC

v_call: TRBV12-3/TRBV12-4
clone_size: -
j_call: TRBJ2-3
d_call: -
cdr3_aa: CASTKYPGEVGTRYF
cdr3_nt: TGTGCCAGCACCAAGTATCCAGGGGAGGTTGGTACGCGGTATTTT

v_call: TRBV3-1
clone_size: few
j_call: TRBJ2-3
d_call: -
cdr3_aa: CASSRSPDTQYF
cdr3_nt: TGTGCCAGCAGTCGGAGCCCAGATACGCAGTATTTT

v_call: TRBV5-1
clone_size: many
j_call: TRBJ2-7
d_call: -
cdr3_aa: CASSQGTVSYEQYF
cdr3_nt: TGTGCCAGCAGCCAGGGGACGGTCTCCTACGAGCAGTACTTC

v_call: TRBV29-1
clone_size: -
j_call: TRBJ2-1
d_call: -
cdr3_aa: CSVVRGATFF
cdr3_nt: TGCAGCGTTGTCAGGGGGGCCACGTTCTTC

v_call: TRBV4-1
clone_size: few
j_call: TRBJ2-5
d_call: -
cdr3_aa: CASSQVATETQYF
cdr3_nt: TGCGCCAGCAGCCAAGTAGCGACGGAGACCCAGTACTTC

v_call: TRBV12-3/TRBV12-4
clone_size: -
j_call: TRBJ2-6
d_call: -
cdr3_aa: CASSTYSGANVLTF
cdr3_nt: TGTGCCAGCAGCACCTACTCTGGGGCCAACGTCCTGACTTTC

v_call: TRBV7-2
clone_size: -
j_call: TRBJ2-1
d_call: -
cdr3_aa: CASSRYGASSYNEQFF
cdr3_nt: TGTGCCAGCAGCCGGTACGGGGCGAGCTCCTACAATGAGCAGTTCTTC

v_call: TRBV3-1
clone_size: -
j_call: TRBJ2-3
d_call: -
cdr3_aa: CASSQAMGRGTTDTQYF
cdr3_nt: TGTGCCAGCAGCCAAGCTATGGGGCGGGGTACCACAGATACGCAGTATTTT

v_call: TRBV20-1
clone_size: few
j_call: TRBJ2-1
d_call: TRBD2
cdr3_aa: CSARSRLAGGLVYNEQFF
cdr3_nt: TGCAGTGCTAGAAGTAGGCTAGCGGGGGGGCTGGTCTACAATGAGCAGTTCTTC

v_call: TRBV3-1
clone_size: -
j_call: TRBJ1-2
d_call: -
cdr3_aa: CASSQESGAGYGYTF
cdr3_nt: TGTGCCAGCAGCCAAGAGTCGGGGGCAGGTTATGGCTACACCTTC

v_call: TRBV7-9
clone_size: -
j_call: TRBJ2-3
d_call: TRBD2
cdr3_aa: CASSPLAEVTDTQYF
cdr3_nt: TGTGCCAGCAGCCCCCTAGCGGAGGTCACAGATACGCAGTATTTT

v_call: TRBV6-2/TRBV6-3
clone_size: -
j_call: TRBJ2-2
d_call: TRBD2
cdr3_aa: CASSPASGGLYTGELFF
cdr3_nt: TGTGCCAGCAGCCCCGCTAGCGGGGGGTTATACACCGGGGAGCTGTTTTTT

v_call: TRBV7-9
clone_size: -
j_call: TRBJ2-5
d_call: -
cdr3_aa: CASSSHPTGNEQYF
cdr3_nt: TGTGCCAGCAGCTCTCACCCGACGGGAAATGAGCAGTACTTC

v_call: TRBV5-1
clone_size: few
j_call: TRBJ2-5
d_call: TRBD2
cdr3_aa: CASGRGGVRETQYF
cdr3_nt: TGCGCCAGCGGACGCGGGGGGGTAAGAGAGACCCAGTACTTC

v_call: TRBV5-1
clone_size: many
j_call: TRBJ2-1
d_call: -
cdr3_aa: CASSLGAGYNEQFF
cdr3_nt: TGCGCCAGCAGCTTGGGTGCAGGCTACAATGAGCAGTTCTTC

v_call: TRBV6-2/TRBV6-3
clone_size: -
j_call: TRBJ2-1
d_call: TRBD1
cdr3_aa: CASSPGQVTYNEQFF
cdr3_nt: TGTGCCAGCAGCCCCGGACAGGTAACCTACAATGAGCAGTTCTTC